The source of this T cell receptor (beta chain) is a study of blood T cell repertoires in COVID-19. Across the whole study: Italy, Spain and the United States were the sources of the convalescent and acute COVID-19 samples. From T cells, B-cell-depleted T cells, or PBMCs came the material, which was cDNA or gDNA.

Trimming pared 2 bases from V and 6 bases from J, leaving 8 bases between. The CDR3 is 13 residues long. Source study methods: Nucleated cell counts were estimated from reference gene primer amplification. The assay was immunoSEQ multiplex PCR, and TCRdb's table has in-frame clones only and misses some. D and trimming were read from the DNA, whereas the V and J calls and clone size are those reported in that table. The sample comprises more than 80,000 clones, around three quarters of which are singletons, and about 20% rests with the top ten. V is TRBV12-3 or TRBV12-4 and J is TRBJ2-1, with D uncertain. The specimen was peripheral blood. The receptor was derived from a woman aged 80 or older with active or convalescent COVID-19. CDR3 loop: CASSLSDINEQFF. The CDR3 DNA follows: TGTGCCAGCAGTTTATCCGACATCAATGAGCAGTTCTTC.